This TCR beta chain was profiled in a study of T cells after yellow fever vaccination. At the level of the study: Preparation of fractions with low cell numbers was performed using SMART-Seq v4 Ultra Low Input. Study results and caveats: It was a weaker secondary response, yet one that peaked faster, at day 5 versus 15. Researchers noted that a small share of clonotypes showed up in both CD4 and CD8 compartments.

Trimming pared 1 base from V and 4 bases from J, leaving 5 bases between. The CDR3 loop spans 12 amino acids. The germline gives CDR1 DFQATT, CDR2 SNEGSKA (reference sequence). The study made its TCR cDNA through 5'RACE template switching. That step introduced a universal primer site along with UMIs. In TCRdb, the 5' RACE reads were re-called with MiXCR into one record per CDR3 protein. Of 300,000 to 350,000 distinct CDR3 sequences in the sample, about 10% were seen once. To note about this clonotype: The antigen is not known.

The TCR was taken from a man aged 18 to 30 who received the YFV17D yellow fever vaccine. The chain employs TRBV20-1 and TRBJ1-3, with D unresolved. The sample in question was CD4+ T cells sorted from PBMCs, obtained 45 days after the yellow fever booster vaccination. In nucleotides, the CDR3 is TGCAGTGCTAGAGCGCTCGGAAACACCATATATTTT. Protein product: CSARALGNTIYF.